These 31 T cell receptor beta chains were all obtained from the same sample, sequenced in a study of T-cell reconstitution after alpha-beta-depleted transplantation in children. Preparing the TCRbeta library involved the use of unique molecular identifiers. MiXCR, applied by TCRdb to the PCR reads, yields one record per CDR3 protein. The sample carries roughly 790,000 distinct CDR3 sequences, roughly 15% recorded once. The starting material was PBMCs, mostly from graft donor cells, obtained 360 days after TCRalphabeta/CD19-depleted stem cell transplant. The receptors here all came from a male patient between 10 and 17 years old who had a stem cell transplant for acute lymphoblastic leukemia, so the T cells may come from the graft donor.

In this sample, this clonotype turned up a few times. The CDR3 is CASSLHPGAYNEQFF. CDR3 nucleotide sequence: TGTGCCAGCTCCCTTCATCCCGGGGCCTACAATGAGCAGTTCTTC. The chain combines TRBV18 with TRBJ2-1; tentatively, D is TRBD2 (5 bases). The germline gives CDR1 KGHSH, CDR2 LQKENI. The CDR3 loop spans 15 amino acids. V gave up 6 bases and J gave up 2 bases, with 14 bases separating them. Using reference TRBV18 and TRBJ2-1 for the parts outside the CDR3, the full variable domain is NAGVMQNPRHLVRRRGQEARLRCSPMKGHSHVYWYRQLPEEGLKFMVYLQKENIIDESGMPKERFSAEFPKEGPSILRIQQVVRGDSAAYFCASSLHPGAYNEQFFGPGTRLTVL.

The V call is TRBV3-1, the J call TRBJ2-2; D gene unclear. V was pared by 4 bases and J by 2 bases, with 14 bases between. This CDR3 has 16 residues. The V gene's germline CDR1 is LGHDT and CDR2 YNNKEL (reference sequence). As DNA, the CDR3 is TGTGCCAGCAGCCCCCCCGGTAACAGAAACACCGGGGAGCTGTTTTTT. This gives the protein CASSPPGNRNTGELFF.

This clonotype was seen a handful of times. The rearrangement links TRBV9 to TRBJ2-7; a possible D gene is TRBD2 (6 bases). V lost 0 bases, J lost 2 bases, and 12 bases lay in between. This CDR3 is built from 15 residues. Germline V gene lookup returns CDR1 SGDLS and CDR2 YYNGEE. CDR3 in amino acids: CASSVGGSGAYEQYF. Written as DNA, the CDR3 is TGTGCCAGCAGCGTAGGTGGCTCGGGGGCCTACGAGCAGTACTTC. The full variable domain, rest sourced from reference TRBV9 and TRBJ2-7, is DSGVTQTPKHLITATGQRVTLRCSPRSGDLSVYWYQQSLDQGLQFLIQYYNGEERAKGNILERFSAQQFPDLHSELNLSSLELGDSALYFCASSVGGSGAYEQYFGPGTRLTVT.

As DNA, the CDR3 is TGTGCCAGCAGTTTACGGGTAGGAAGTTCACCCCTCCACTTT. Its translation is CASSLRVGSSPLHF. The chain has TRBV12-3 or TRBV12-4 and TRBJ1-6, with D unresolved. The CDR3 contains 14 residues. The V and J ends lost 2 bases and 9 bases respectively, with 11 bases between them.

This chain links TRBV12-3 or TRBV12-4 with TRBJ2-2; perhaps D is TRBD1 or TRBD2 (5 bases each). The CDR3 contains 12 residues. V was trimmed by 2 bases and J by 13 bases, leaving 11 bases between them. The CDR3 here is CASSLFRGTLFF. DNA for the CDR3: TGTGCCAGCAGTTTATTCAGAGGGACGCTGTTTTTT.

V gene TRBV5-1 combines with J gene TRBJ2-7, with D perhaps assigned TRBD1 or TRBD2 (6 bases each). The germline CDR1 and CDR2 sequences are SGHRS and YFSETQ. V lost 0 bases, J lost 2 bases, and 18 bases lay in between. This CDR3 spans 17 amino acids. The CDR3 protein is CASSLGGAGGTTYEQYF. The CDR3 DNA sequence: TGCGCCAGCAGCTTGGGGGGGGCCGGCGGGACCACCTACGAGCAGTACTTC.

This clonotype came up a few times. V and J are TRBV5-1 and TRBJ2-1; 8 bases match TRBD2. V lost 4 bases and J lost 3; bases outside the gene matches: 9. This CDR3 region has 16 residues. Germline CDR1 is SGHRS and CDR2 is YFSETQ. The CDR3 sequence: CASSPPLAGYYNEQFF. The CDR3, as DNA: TGCGCCAGCAGCCCACCTCTAGCGGGCTACTACAATGAGCAGTTCTTC.

This clonotype has ten or more counts. The chain uses TRBV4-1 and TRBJ1-5; possibly TRBD1 for D (5 bases). The CDR3 has 15 residues. The V gene's germline CDR1 is MGHRA and CDR2 YSYEKL. V lost 0 bases to trimming and J lost 6 bases, with 12 bases between them. The CDR3 nucleotides read TGCGCCAGCAGCCAAGATCCCCAGGGTAGTCAGCCCCAGCATTTT. Amino acid sequence: CASSQDPQGSQPQHF.

V is TRBV5-1 and J is TRBJ2-1; possibly TRBD2 for D (6 bases). V was trimmed by 7 bases and J by 2 bases, leaving 22 bases between them. Germline V gives CDR1 SGHRS, CDR2 YFSETQ. The CDR3 is 17 residues long. In DNA form, the CDR3 reads TGCGCCAGCTCTCAACCCCGCGGGATTGGGACCTACAATGAGCAGTTCTTC. Amino acids: CASSQPRGIGTYNEQFF.

This clonotype was detected a few times. Germline and junction disagree at one end, which may indicate a read error. The rearrangement uses TRBV7-9 and TRBJ2-7, with D perhaps TRBD2 (5 bases). This CDR3 has 13 residues. Looked up from germline, CDR1 is SEHNR and CDR2 is FQNEAQ (reference sequence). Here the CDR3 reads CASSPRAPYEQYF. The CDR3, as DNA: TGCGCCAGCAGTCCGAGGGCTCCGTACGAGCAGTACTTC.

This clonotype has a handful of counts. The gene calls are TRBV12-3 or TRBV12-4 and TRBJ2-1; 8 bases agree with TRBD1. This CDR3 region has 17 residues. Trimming removed 6 bases from V and 0 bases from J; junction bases left unmatched: 10. The CDR3 nucleotides are TGTGCCAGCAGCCCACAGGGGGTGGGTTTCTCCTACAATGAGCAGTTCTTC. Amino acids: CASSPQGVGFSYNEQFF.

This chain uses TRBV29-1 with TRBJ2-1; TRBD2 aligns across 11 bases. This CDR3 spans 18 amino acids. V lost 6 bases to trimming and J lost 8 bases; unmatched junction nucleotides: 21. Germline assignment: CDR1 SQVTM and CDR2 ANQGSEA. In DNA form, the CDR3 reads TGCAGCGTCGGATATGATTGGCTAGCGGGAGGTAGATACGATGAGCAGTTCTTC. It encodes CSVGYDWLAGGRYDEQFF.

The genes are TRBV29-1 and TRBJ2-1, with D perhaps matching TRBD2 (6 bases). Per germline, CDR1 SQVTM and CDR2 ANQGSEA. Trimming stripped 4 bases from V and 8 bases from J, with 18 bases between. The CDR3 loop spans 14 amino acids. CDR3 region: CSVVSLAFSDEQFF. The DNA of the CDR3 is TGCAGCGTTGTAAGCCTAGCGTTTTCGGATGAGCAGTTCTTC.

In this sample, this clonotype turned up a few times. V and J are TRBV4-1 and TRBJ1-1, with a possible D match to TRBD1 (6 bases). Trimming pared 6 bases from V and 4 bases from J, leaving 15 bases between. The CDR3 extends over 14 amino acids. Germline CDR1 is MGHRA and CDR2 is YSYEKL. This CDR3 is CASRTQGYGTEAFF. CDR3 DNA sequence: TGCGCCAGCAGGACTCAGGGGTACGGCACTGAAGCTTTCTTT.

This chain joins TRBV4-1 and TRBJ1-5; unclear D gene. The CDR3 totals 19 residues. With 1 base removed from V and 5 bases from J, the gap between germline ends came to 24 bases. The germline V gene has CDR1 MGHRA and CDR2 YSYEKL. In DNA, the CDR3 is TGCGCCAGCAGCCAAGGGCCCCCGGTTGTGGCCGGGCGGGATCAGCCCCAGCATTTT. It specifies CASSQGPPVVAGRDQPQHF.

This chain uses TRBV5-1 with TRBJ1-1; D remains ambiguous. Germline V gives CDR1 SGHRS, CDR2 YFSETQ. V dropped 2 bases and J dropped 4 bases, with 12 bases sitting between them. The CDR3 covers 14 residues. This chain's CDR3 is CASSFLTEGTEAFF. In DNA, the CDR3 is TGCGCCAGCAGCTTCCTGACGGAAGGCACTGAAGCTTTCTTT.

The chain carries TRBV6-2 or TRBV6-3 and TRBJ2-7, with D uncertain. There are 11 residues in the CDR3. The V end was cut by 7 bases, the J end by 2 bases, with 6 bases between. CDR1 MNHEY and CDR2 SVGEGT come from the germline V gene. In DNA form, the CDR3 reads TGTGCCAGCACTGACGCCTACGAGCAGTACTTC. It is translated as CASTDAYEQYF.

The genes are TRBV9 and TRBJ2-7, with D uncertain. This CDR3 comprises 15 residues. Deletions cut 4 bases from V and 0 bases from J, with 14 bases between. CDR1 and CDR2 from the germline V gene are SGDLS and YYNGEE. CDR3 sequence: CASSPGRLSSYEQYF. DNA for the CDR3: TGTGCCAGCAGCCCCGGGCGGCTTAGCTCCTACGAGCAGTACTTC.

The chain is built from TRBV20-1 and TRBJ2-1; 11 positions match TRBD2. Germline CDR1 is DFQATT and CDR2 is SNEGSKA (reference sequence). With 2 bases clipped from V and 9 bases from J, the junction kept 12 bases outside the gene matches. CDR3 length equals 16 residues. The DNA of the CDR3 is TGCAGTGCTAGACCCGTTACTAGCGGGAGCTATGGTGAGCAGTTCTTC. Protein sequence: CSARPVTSGSYGEQFF.

The rearrangement links TRBV5-1 to TRBJ1-2, with D possibly TRBD1 on 5 matching bases. V was trimmed by 0 bases and J by 6 bases, leaving 15 bases between them. This CDR3 region has 15 residues. Looked up from germline, CDR1 is SGHRS and CDR2 is YFSETQ. The CDR3 protein is CASSLAEGPRHGYTF. DNA of the CDR3: TGCGCCAGCAGCTTGGCCGAGGGGCCGAGGCATGGCTACACCTTC.

J is TRBJ2-1 and V is TRBV5-1, with 7 bases aligning to TRBD2. CDR3 size: 14 residues. CDR1 SGHRS and CDR2 YFSETQ come from the germline V gene. V was clipped by 4 bases and J by 2 bases; unmatched bases: 3. The CDR3 protein is CASSREGPYNEQFF. Here the CDR3 DNA reads TGCGCCAGCAGCAGGGAGGGGCCCTACAATGAGCAGTTCTTC. The full variable domain, in which reference TRBV5-1 and TRBJ2-1 provide the parts outside the CDR3, is KAGVTQTPRYLIKTRGQQVTLSCSPISGHRSVSWYQQTPGQGLQFLFEYFSETQRNKGNFPGRFSGRQFSNSRSEMNVSTLELGDSALYLCASSREGPYNEQFFGPGTRLTVL.

The chain uses TRBV3-1 and TRBJ2-1, with no clear D. Per germline, CDR1 LGHDT and CDR2 YNNKEL (reference sequence). The CDR3 consists of 14 residues. V was pared by 0 bases and J by 3 bases, with 6 bases between. This CDR3 is CASSQDLGYNEQFF. CDR3 coding DNA: TGTGCCAGCAGCCAAGATCTGGGCTACAATGAGCAGTTCTTC.

This clonotype occurred a few times. The J gene is TRBJ2-2, the V gene TRBV6-4, with D possibly matching TRBD2 (5 bases). Germline V CDR1 and CDR2: MRHNA, SNTAGT. The CDR3 length is 14 residues. V lost 6 bases, J lost 7 bases, and 15 bases lay in between. CDR3 amino acids: CASSSQRMGGELFF. The CDR3 coding sequence is TGTGCCAGCAGCAGTCAGCGGATGGGCGGGGAGCTGTTTTTT.

The table lists this clonotype with a few counts. The J gene is TRBJ2-7, the V gene TRBV9; the match to TRBD2 covers 9 bases. V trimming: 1 base; J trimming: 5 bases; junction bases outside the gene matches: 7. Germline CDR1 is SGDLS and CDR2 is YYNGEE. The CDR3 has 15 amino acids. CDR3 DNA sequence: TGTGCCAGCAGCGTACACAGGACTAGCGTCGACGAGCAGTACTTC. Its translation: CASSVHRTSVDEQYF.

This clonotype was recorded many times. The chain joins TRBV5-1 to TRBJ2-1, with a tentative D call TRBD2 (5 bases). CDR1 is SGHRS, CDR2 YFSETQ, per germline. This CDR3 has 15 residues. V was trimmed by 4 bases and J by 0 bases, leaving 11 bases between them. In nucleotides, the CDR3 is TGCGCCAGCAGCGAGCGGTATAGCTCCTACAATGAGCAGTTCTTC. Protein sequence: CASSERYSSYNEQFF.

This clonotype has a handful of counts. The rearrangement joins TRBV5-1 to TRBJ2-5, with D unresolved. From germline, CDR1 is SGHRS and CDR2 YFSETQ. There are 16 residues in the CDR3. Trimming stripped 3 bases from V and 5 bases from J, with 20 bases between. The CDR3 coding sequence is TGCGCCAGCAGCTATACCGGGCCCTCAGGTCCGGAGACCCAGTACTTC. As protein: CASSYTGPSGPETQYF.

As DNA, the CDR3 is TGTGCTAGTTGCCCCAGCGGGAGGGCGGAGACCCAGTACTTC. This sequence encodes CASCPSGRAETQYF. V usage is TRBV12-5 and J usage is TRBJ2-5, with 10 nucleotides matching TRBD2. J was trimmed by 5 bases and V by 8 bases; bases with no gene match: 8. The CDR3 runs 14 residues. Germline V gene sequence: CDR1 LGHNT, CDR2 FRNRAP.

This chain joins TRBV27 and TRBJ2-7; D is undetermined. Germline values: CDR1 MNHEY, CDR2 SMNVEV (reference sequence). V lost 4 bases and J lost 4, with 17 bases in between. There are 15 residues in the CDR3. CDR3 protein: CASSSPHAGEYEQYF. The CDR3 DNA reads TGTGCCAGCAGTTCCCCCCACGCCGGAGAGTACGAGCAGTACTTC.

CDR3 DNA: TGTGCCATCAGTGAGTACGGACAGACCTACGAGCAGTACTTC. It codes for CAISEYGQTYEQYF. The chain is built from TRBV10-3 and TRBJ2-7; D is possibly TRBD1 (6 bases). The CDR3 sequence is 14 residues long. Germline assignment: CDR1 ENHRY and CDR2 SYGVKD. The V and J ends lost 1 base and 2 bases respectively, with 9 bases between them.

The J gene is TRBJ2-1, the V gene TRBV5-1, with 10 bases aligning to TRBD2. From germline, CDR1 is SGHRS and CDR2 YFSETQ. There are 16 residues in the CDR3. The V segment lost 4 bases and the J segment 8 bases; nucleotides outside the gene matches: 12. CDR3 region: CASSASLAGVGDEQFF. For the CDR3, the DNA is TGCGCCAGCAGCGCATCTCTAGCGGGAGTGGGCGATGAGCAGTTCTTC. The variable domain in full, completed from reference TRBV5-1 and TRBJ2-1, reads KAGVTQTPRYLIKTRGQQVTLSCSPISGHRSVSWYQQTPGQGLQFLFEYFSETQRNKGNFPGRFSGRQFSNSRSEMNVSTLELGDSALYLCASSASLAGVGDEQFFGPGTRLTVL.

This clonotype was seen a handful of times. For the CDR3, the DNA is TGTGCCAGCGACTTGGCGGGAGGGTCGGATACGCAGTATTTT. Its protein product is CASDLAGGSDTQYF. This chain links TRBV2 with TRBJ2-3; 9 bases are a match to TRBD2. Germline V gene data show CDR1 as SNHLY and CDR2 as FYNNEI. This CDR3 spans 14 amino acids. V shed 8 bases, J shed 6 bases, and the junction held 9 bases outside the gene matches.